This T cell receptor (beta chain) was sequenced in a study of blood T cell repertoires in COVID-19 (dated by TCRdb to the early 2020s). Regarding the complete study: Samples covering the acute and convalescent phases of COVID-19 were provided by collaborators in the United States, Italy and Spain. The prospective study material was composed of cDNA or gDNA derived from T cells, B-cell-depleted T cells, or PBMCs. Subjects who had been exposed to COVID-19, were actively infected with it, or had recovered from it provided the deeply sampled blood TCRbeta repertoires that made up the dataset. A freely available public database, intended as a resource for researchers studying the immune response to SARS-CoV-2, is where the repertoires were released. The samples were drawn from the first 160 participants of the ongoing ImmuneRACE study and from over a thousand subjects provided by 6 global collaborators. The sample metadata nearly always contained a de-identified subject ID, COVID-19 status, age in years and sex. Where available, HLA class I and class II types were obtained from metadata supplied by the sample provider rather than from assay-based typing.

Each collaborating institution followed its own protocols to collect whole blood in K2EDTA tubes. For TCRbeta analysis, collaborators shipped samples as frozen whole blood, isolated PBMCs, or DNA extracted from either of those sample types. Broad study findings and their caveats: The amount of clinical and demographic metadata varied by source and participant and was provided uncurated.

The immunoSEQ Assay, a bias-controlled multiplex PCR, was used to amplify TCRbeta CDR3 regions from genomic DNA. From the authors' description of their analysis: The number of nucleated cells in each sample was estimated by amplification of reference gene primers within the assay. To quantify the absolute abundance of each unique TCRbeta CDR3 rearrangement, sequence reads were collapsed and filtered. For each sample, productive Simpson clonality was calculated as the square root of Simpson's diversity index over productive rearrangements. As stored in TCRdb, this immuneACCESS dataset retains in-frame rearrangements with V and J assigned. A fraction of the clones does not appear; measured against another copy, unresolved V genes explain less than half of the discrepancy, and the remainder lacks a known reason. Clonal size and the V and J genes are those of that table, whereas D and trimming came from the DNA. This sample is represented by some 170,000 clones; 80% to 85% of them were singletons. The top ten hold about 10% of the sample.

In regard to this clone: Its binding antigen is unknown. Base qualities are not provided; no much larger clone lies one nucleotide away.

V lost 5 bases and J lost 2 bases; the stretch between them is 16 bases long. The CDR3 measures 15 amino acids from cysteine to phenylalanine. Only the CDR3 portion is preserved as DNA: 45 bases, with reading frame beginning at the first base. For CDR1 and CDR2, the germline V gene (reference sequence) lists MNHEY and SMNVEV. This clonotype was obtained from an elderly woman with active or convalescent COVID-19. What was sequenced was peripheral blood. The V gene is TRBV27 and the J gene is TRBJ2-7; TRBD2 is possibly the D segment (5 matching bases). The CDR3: CASSPPLRETYEQYF. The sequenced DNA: TGTGCCAGCAGTCCCCCTCTCCGGGAAACCTACGAGCAGTACTTC.